Shown below are 19 T cell receptor beta chains from a single sample sequenced in a study of cytomegalovirus exposure and HLA in healthy donors (dated by TCRdb to about 2017). Libraries were constructed by the immunoSEQ multiplex PCR assay. For the multiplex PCR, a mixture combining 60 forward primers for TCR Vbeta segments and 13 reverse primers for TCR Jbeta segments was used. TCRdb carries this immuneACCESS record with in-frame sequences only. Its versions omit some clonotypes, under half of them owing to an unresolved V gene in the studies checked, with the rest unexplained. The sample table contains approximately 110,000 clones; only one count was recorded for over 60% of them. Of the sample, around 5.1% falls within the top ten clones. Sample: PBMCs. The receptors stem from a female donor in good health and CMV-seropositive.

The chain couples TRBV10-3 to TRBJ1-1, with 11 bases aligning to TRBD1. Germline V gene sequence: CDR1 ENHRY, CDR2 SYGVKD. V was clipped by 5 bases and J by 4 bases; unmatched bases: 15. This CDR3 is 18 amino acids long. This CDR3 is CAISPNSGTGGSGTEAFF. The CDR3 DNA reads TGTGCCATCAGTCCCAACTCCGGGACAGGGGGTTCAGGCACTGAAGCTTTCTTT.

V usage is TRBV9 and J usage is TRBJ2-5; weak D call: TRBD2 (6 bases). CDR3 size: 16 residues. Germline-derived CDR1 and CDR2 are SGDLS and YYNGEE. The V gene lost 0 bases and the J gene lost 5 bases, with 17 bases spanning the gap. The chain's CDR3 is CASSVGGGNIMETQYF. The CDR3 DNA sequence: TGTGCCAGCAGCGTAGGTGGAGGGAATATCATGGAGACCCAGTACTTC.

The chain is built from TRBV27 and TRBJ1-1; no definite D call. Germline loops: CDR1 MNHEY, CDR2 SMNVEV (reference sequence). There are 13 residues in the CDR3. V was shortened by 2 bases and J by 1 base, with 5 bases between the two germline ends. The CDR3 sequence: CASSLRANTEAFF. CDR3 nucleotides: TGTGCCAGCAGTTTACGAGCGAACACTGAAGCTTTCTTT.

The chain links TRBV30 to TRBJ2-1; D perhaps matches TRBD1 (5 bases). With 0 bases removed from V and 0 bases from J, the gap between germline ends came to 12 bases. The CDR3 runs to 16 residues. From germline, CDR1 is GTSNPN and CDR2 SVGIG (reference sequence). For the CDR3, the DNA is TGTGCCTGGAGTGTCCCGACAGTGAGCTCCTACAATGAGCAGTTCTTC. The encoded protein is CAWSVPTVSSYNEQFF.

This rearrangement joins TRBV5-4 to TRBJ2-1, with 11 bases fitting TRBD2. Germline lookup yields CDR1 SGHNT and CDR2 YYREEE (reference sequence). Trimming removed 5 bases from V and 4 bases from J; junction bases left unmatched: 5. The CDR3 sequence is 15 residues long. The DNA for the CDR3 is TGTGCCAGCAGTTTACTAGCGGGGGATTACAATGAGCAGTTCTTC. Amino acid sequence: CASSLLAGDYNEQFF.

Only a few counts were recorded for this clone. The chain is built from TRBV5-4 and TRBJ1-4; 8 nucleotides align to TRBD1. This CDR3 spans 15 amino acids. The germline gives CDR1 SGHNT, CDR2 YYREEE (reference sequence). V gave up 2 bases and J gave up 5 bases; unmatched junction bases: 5. CDR3 bases: TGTGCCAGCAGCTTACAGGGGGGACTGAATGAAAAACTGTTTTTT. Translation: CASSLQGGLNEKLFF.

The chain employs TRBV5-1 and TRBJ1-4; D uncertain. CDR1 and CDR2 from the germline V gene are SGHRS and YFSETQ. The length of the CDR3 is 17 residues. V gave up 0 bases and J gave up 1 base, with 13 bases separating them. The CDR3 loop is CASSLDPGGGTNEKLFF. The CDR3 DNA reads TGCGCCAGCAGCTTGGATCCGGGAGGTGGAACTAATGAAAAACTGTTTTTT.

The genes are TRBV30 and TRBJ1-2; D is possibly TRBD1 (6 bases). This CDR3 contains 13 residues. CDR1 GTSNPN and CDR2 SVGIG come from the germline V gene (reference sequence). V lost 0 bases and J 8 bases, leaving 13 bases between the germline ends. CDR3 protein: CAWSVRRGQGYTF. As DNA, the CDR3 is TGTGCCTGGAGTGTACGGCGGGGGCAAGGCTACACCTTC.

V and J are TRBV19 and TRBJ1-1, with no clear D. Trimming took 2 bases from V and 5 from J, leaving 3 bases between them. This CDR3 is built from 11 residues. The germline V gene has CDR1 LNHDA and CDR2 SQIVND (reference sequence). CDR3 in amino acids: CASSILTEAFF. The CDR3 DNA is TGTGCCAGTAGTATACTAACTGAAGCTTTCTTT.

The chain carries TRBV29-1 and TRBJ2-3; 7 nucleotides match TRBD2. Germline CDR1 is SQVTM and CDR2 is ANQGSEA. The CDR3 totals 13 residues. Germline trimming cut 4 bases from V and 5 bases from J; bases unmatched to any gene: 6. The CDR3 coding sequence is TGCAGCGTTGGGGGCGGGGGTGGAGATACGCAGTATTTT. Translated: CSVGGGGGDTQYF.

The chain couples TRBV7-2 to TRBJ1-2; 7 nucleotides line up with TRBD1. The CDR3 sequence is 15 residues long. V dropped 5 bases and J dropped 7; count of bases not matched to a gene: 13. Germline CDR1 reads SGHTA; CDR2 reads FQGNSA. The CDR3, as DNA: TGTGCCAGCAGCCTCACCAATACAGGGGCATCTGGCTACACCTTC. Translating it yields CASSLTNTGASGYTF.

The chain couples TRBV4-1 to TRBJ1-2, with a tentative D call TRBD1 (5 bases). CDR1 is MGHRA and CDR2 is YSYEKL in the germline V gene. The V end lost 4 bases, the J end lost 8 bases, and 11 bases lay between the germline ends. This CDR3 has 12 residues. CDR3 coding DNA: TGCGCCAGCAGCCTGGTTGGGGGGGGCTACACCTTC. Protein sequence: CASSLVGGGYTF.

This clone came up once. The chain's CDR3 is CASIYRGYTGELFF. The DNA for the CDR3 is TGTGCCAGCATATACAGGGGGTATACCGGGGAGCTGTTTTTT. The chain combines TRBV6-5 with TRBJ2-2; the match to TRBD1 covers 8 bases. The V and J ends lost 7 bases and 5 bases, in that order; junction bases with no gene match: 6. Germline V gene sequence: CDR1 MNHEY, CDR2 SVGAGI. This CDR3 has 14 residues.

The chain uses TRBV6-5 and TRBJ1-6, with 7 bases fitting TRBD1. Germline CDR1 reads MNHEY; CDR2 reads SVGAGI. The CDR3 contains 15 residues. J gave up 3 bases and V 5 bases, and 4 bases lay outside the gene matches. The CDR3 nucleotides are TGTGCCAGCAGTCCCCGGACAGGCTATAATTCACCCCTCCACTTT. This translates into CASSPRTGYNSPLHF.

The chain is built from TRBV18 and TRBJ2-7; 9 bases fit TRBD2. Looked up from germline, CDR1 is KGHSH and CDR2 is LQKENI. The CDR3 contains 15 residues. With 0 bases clipped from V and 4 bases from J, the junction kept 4 bases outside the gene matches. The CDR3 loop is CASSPPSGRQYEQYF. CDR3 nucleotides: TGTGCCAGCTCACCACCTAGCGGGAGACAATACGAGCAGTACTTC.

The chain recombines TRBV30 with TRBJ2-3, with 7 bases aligning to TRBD2. Germline V gene sequence: CDR1 GTSNPN, CDR2 SVGIG (reference sequence). Unmatched junction bases numbered 4, after V lost 0 bases and J lost 1 base. This CDR3 comprises 15 residues. The CDR3 DNA reads as TGTGCCTGGAGTGTAGGGGCGGGGGGCACAGATACGCAGTATTTT. Its protein is CAWSVGAGGTDTQYF.

The rearrangement joins TRBV6-5 to TRBJ1-1; 12 positions agree with TRBD1. There are 15 residues in the CDR3. V trimming: 8 bases; J trimming: 4 bases; junction bases outside the gene matches: 8. From germline, CDR1 is MNHEY and CDR2 SVGAGI. For the CDR3, the DNA is TGTGCCAGCCGCAAGGGACAGGGGGCGGGCACTGAAGCTTTCTTT. Protein product: CASRKGQGAGTEAFF.

A single count supports this clone. The J gene is TRBJ1-5, the V gene TRBV6-5, with 7 bases fitting TRBD1. Germline lookup yields CDR1 MNHEY and CDR2 SVGAGI. V lost 6 bases to trimming and J lost 0 bases; unmatched junction nucleotides: 5. This CDR3 has 15 residues. The CDR3 is CASRAGGFSNQPQHF. Here the CDR3 DNA reads TGTGCCAGCAGGGCAGGGGGTTTTAGCAATCAGCCCCAGCATTTT.

This chain joins TRBV29-1 and TRBJ2-1, with TRBD2 as a possible D gene (5 bases). The germline V gene has CDR1 SQVTM and CDR2 ANQGSEA. The CDR3 loop spans 13 amino acids. V was shortened by 4 bases and J by 5 bases, with 12 bases between the two germline ends. The CDR3 loop reads CSVVKRINNEQFF. Written as DNA, the CDR3 is TGCAGCGTTGTGAAGCGGATAAACAATGAGCAGTTCTTC.